The 30 T cell receptor beta chains reported below all come from one sample, sequenced in a study of T cells in Graves' hyperthyroidism and ophthalmopathy. RNA transcripts gave rise to amplified TCR beta CDR3 regions. The HTBI set primed first-round TCR CDR3 RT-PCR. TCRdb reprocessed the multiplex PCR reads via MiXCR and lists one record per CDR3 protein. This sample has 360,000 or so distinct CDR3 sequences; about 19% occur once, and the top ten carry roughly 3.5%. The sample consisted of blood. The receptors were gathered from a woman aged 18-29 years with Graves' hyperthyroidism.

This clonotype showed up many times. The chain uses TRBV15 and TRBJ2-2, with D possibly TRBD2 on 6 matching bases. The V and J ends lost 2 bases and 5 bases respectively, with 18 bases between them. Germline values: CDR1 LNHNV, CDR2 YYDKDF (reference sequence). CDR3 length: 17 amino acids. CDR3 protein: CATSRPPGPRGTGELFF. The CDR3 region has the DNA TGTGCCACCAGCAGACCCCCAGGGCCGCGGGGTACCGGGGAGCTGTTTTTT.

This clonotype was seen ten or more times. The V and J genes are TRBV24-1 and TRBJ1-2; D not resolved. The CDR3 extends over 14 amino acids. Germline CDR1 and CDR2: KGHDR and SFDVKD. The V gene lost 5 bases and the J gene lost 2 bases, with 11 bases spanning the gap. CDR3: CATSAAGQNYGYTF. DNA of the CDR3: TGTGCCACCAGTGCAGCGGGCCAGAACTATGGCTACACCTTC.

This clonotype was counted only a few times. Possible read error: a much larger clone is one base away. The chain uses TRBV13 and TRBJ1-1, with a tentative D call TRBD1 (5 bases). Germline V gene sequence: CDR1 PRHDT, CDR2 FYEKMQ (reference sequence). This CDR3 comprises 16 residues. Here the CDR3 DNA reads TGTGCCAGCAGCTATCGAGTTGGGGAAAGGGGCACTGAAGCTTGCTTT. As protein: CASSYRVGERGTEACF.

This clonotype was seen more than once but under ten times. This chain joins TRBV7-6 and TRBJ2-1; D perhaps matches TRBD1 (6 bases). Germline loops: CDR1 SGHVS, CDR2 FNYEAQ. This CDR3 spans 14 amino acids. V lost 5 bases, J lost 7 bases, and 15 bases lay in between. In DNA form, the CDR3 reads TGTGCCAGCAGCGAGGCCAACAGGGAGAATGAGCAGTTCTTC. It translates to CASSEANRENEQFF.

This clonotype was counted at least ten times. V gene TRBV4-1 combines with J gene TRBJ2-7, with 7 bases identical to TRBD1. Germline lookup yields CDR1 MGHRA and CDR2 YSYEKL. The CDR3 sequence is 15 residues long. Trimming at V came to 2 bases and at J to 3 bases, leaving 7 bases not matched to a gene. The CDR3 region is CASSQPGTAHYEQYF. Here the CDR3 DNA reads TGCGCCAGCAGCCAACCCGGGACAGCCCACTACGAGCAGTACTTC.

At least ten counts were recorded for this clonotype. This chain links TRBV2 with TRBJ2-5, with TRBD2 matching over 9 bases. The CDR3 is 14 amino acids. Germline V gene lookup returns CDR1 SNHLY and CDR2 FYNNEI. The ends lost 5 bases at V and 5 bases at J; junction bases unmatched: 6. In DNA, the CDR3 is TGTGCCAGCAGTCGCCCTAGCGGGGAGGAGACCCAGTACTTC. Translating it yields CASSRPSGEETQYF.

This clonotype came up a few times. This chain links TRBV7-9 with TRBJ2-4; D ambiguous. V lost 1 base, J lost 0 bases, and 10 bases lay in between. From germline, CDR1 is SEHNR and CDR2 FQNEAQ (reference sequence). The CDR3 spans 16 residues. The CDR3 reads CASSLDVILAKNIQYF. The CDR3 DNA reads TGTGCCAGCAGCTTAGATGTCATTTTAGCCAAAAACATTCAGTACTTC.

This clonotype was detected ten times or more. The rearrangement uses TRBV6-4 and TRBJ1-1; TRBD1 agrees at 8 bases. V lost 2 bases to trimming and J lost 4 bases; unmatched junction nucleotides: 3. CDR1 MRHNA and CDR2 SNTAGT come from the germline V gene. There are 14 residues in the CDR3. The chain's CDR3 is CASSDGQGGTEAFF. CDR3 DNA sequence: TGTGCCAGCAGTGACGGACAGGGAGGCACTGAAGCTTTCTTT.

This clonotype was recorded a few times. The chain combines TRBV4-1 with TRBJ1-1; perhaps TRBD1 as D (6 bases). In germline, CDR1 is MGHRA, CDR2 YSYEKL. The ends were cut back, 0 bases at V and 4 bases at J, with 21 bases in the middle. This CDR3 comprises 18 residues. The CDR3 reads CASSQDLTGKKGVTEAFF. The CDR3 coding sequence is TGCGCCAGCAGCCAAGATCTCACAGGGAAAAAAGGTGTCACTGAAGCTTTCTTT.

In its sample, this clonotype was seen many times. The chain is built from TRBV24-1 and TRBJ2-7, with unresolved D. CDR1 is KGHDR and CDR2 is SFDVKD in the germline V gene. Trimming took 4 bases from V and 1 from J, leaving 7 bases between them. The CDR3 length is 13 residues. The CDR3 nucleotides read TGTGCCACCAGTGACGAGCAGTCCTACGAGCAGTACTTC. Its translation: CATSDEQSYEQYF.

Details on this clonotype: A single base separates this from a much larger clone, so it may be a read error. The rearrangement joins TRBV30 to TRBJ2-7, with D tentatively TRBD1 (6 bases). Germline lookup yields CDR1 GTSNPN and CDR2 SVGIG (reference sequence). The CDR3 length is 12 residues. CDR3 DNA: TGTTCCTGGAGCACAGGGACCTACGAGCAGTACTTC. It is translated as CSWSTGTYEQYF.

The chain joins TRBV6-2 or TRBV6-3 to TRBJ2-5, with 8 bases that match TRBD1. V trimming: 2 bases; J trimming: 5 bases; junction bases outside the gene matches: 10. The germline gives CDR1 MNHEY, CDR2 SVGEGT. This CDR3 comprises 16 residues. The CDR3: CASSYRPRGLEETQYF. Here the CDR3 DNA reads TGTGCCAGCAGTTACCGCCCCAGGGGGCTGGAGGAGACCCAGTACTTC.

This clonotype was recorded at least ten times. The chain is built from TRBV11-2 and TRBJ1-2; 7 bases fit TRBD1. From germline, CDR1 is SGHAT and CDR2 FQNNGV. The CDR3 covers 16 residues. V was clipped by 2 bases and J by 3 bases; unmatched bases: 9. CDR3 DNA sequence: TGTGCCAGCAGCTTATACAGGGGATCGGCCGACTATGGCTACACCTTC. Its translation: CASSLYRGSADYGYTF.

The sample holds many counts of this clonotype. The chain has TRBV6-5 and TRBJ1-3, with a possible D match to TRBD1 (5 bases). Germline V gene sequence: CDR1 MNHEY, CDR2 SVGAGI. CDR3 length: 13 amino acids. Between the trimmed V and J ends, which lost 2 bases and 3 bases, there was a span of 5 bases. CDR3 DNA sequence: TGTGCCAGCAGTTACAGGGGTGGAAACACCATATATTTT. It yields the protein CASSYRGGNTIYF.

This clonotype was recorded many times. V usage is TRBV20-1 and J usage is TRBJ2-7, with D tentatively TRBD2 (7 bases). The CDR3 is made up of 13 amino acids. V gave up 5 bases and J gave up 2 bases, with 13 bases separating them. Germline loops: CDR1 DFQATT, CDR2 SNEGSKA (reference sequence). This CDR3 is CSARGGQTYEQYF. DNA for the CDR3: TGCAGTGCTCGCGGGGGACAAACCTACGAGCAGTACTTC.

There are many counts of this clonotype. The chain combines TRBV7-2 with TRBJ2-7, with 7 bases identical to TRBD1. There are 14 residues in the CDR3. With V trimmed by 2 bases and J by 4 bases, 5 bases remained unmatched. Germline CDR1 SGHTA, CDR2 FQGNSA. The CDR3 nucleotides are TGTGCCAGCAGCTTAACGACAGGGCTGTACGAGCAGTACTTC. Encoded protein: CASSLTTGLYEQYF. The entire variable domain, with the rest obtained from reference TRBV7-2 and TRBJ2-7, is as follows: GAGVSQSPSNKVTEKGKDVELRCDPISGHTALYWYRQSLGQGLEFLIYFQGNSAPDKSGLPSDRFSAERTGGSVSTLTIQRTQQEDSAVYLCASSLTTGLYEQYFGPGTRLTVT.

This clonotype was recorded a few times. The V and J genes are TRBV3-1 and TRBJ2-7, with 7 bases that match TRBD1. The junction had 5 bases not matched to a gene; V was cut back by 1 base and J by 2 bases. This CDR3 has 15 amino acids. CDR1 is LGHDT and CDR2 is YNNKEL in the germline V gene (reference sequence). The CDR3 region has the DNA TGTGCCAGCAGCCAAGGGGCGCAGGGGGCCTACGAGCAGTACTTC. Protein: CASSQGAQGAYEQYF.

This clonotype was seen at least ten times. The V and J genes are TRBV27 and TRBJ2-5; no clear D gene. The V gene's germline CDR1 is MNHEY and CDR2 SMNVEV (reference sequence). Trimming took off 7 bases at V and 5 bases at J, with 8 bases between the two ends. The CDR3 loop spans 11 amino acids. CDR3 coding DNA: TGTGCCAGCATGGGCAGGGAGACCCAGTACTTC. Translated: CASMGRETQYF.

In this sample, this clonotype turned up many times. This rearrangement joins TRBV15 to TRBJ1-2, with D hard to call. The CDR3 extends over 15 amino acids. CDR1 LNHNV and CDR2 YYDKDF come from the germline V gene (reference sequence). V gave up 0 bases and J gave up 5 bases, with 13 bases separating them. The CDR3 sequence is CATSRDRNSAYGYTF. CDR3 nucleotide sequence: TGTGCCACCAGCAGAGATCGGAACAGCGCGTATGGCTACACCTTC. The full variable domain, rest sourced from reference TRBV15 and TRBJ1-2, is DAMVIQNPRYQVTQFGKPVTLSCSQTLNHNVMYWYQQKSSQAPKLLFHYYDKDFNNEADTPDNFQSRRPNTSFCFLDIRSPGLGDTAMYLCATSRDRNSAYGYTFGSGTRLTVV.

This clonotype was seen repeatedly, ten times or more. The CDR3 nucleotides are TGTGCCAGCAGCACGGGATGGACAGGGGACACTGAAGCTTTCTTT. Protein product: CASSTGWTGDTEAFF. The chain joins TRBV6-1 to TRBJ1-1; 9 bases are shared with TRBD1. V lost 6 bases to trimming and J lost 3 bases; unmatched junction nucleotides: 8. The CDR3 runs to 15 residues. Germline CDR1 is MNHNS and CDR2 is SASEGT.

This clonotype was observed at least ten times. The chain recombines TRBV6-1 with TRBJ2-3, with 10 bases aligning to TRBD1. Looked up from germline, CDR1 is MNHNS and CDR2 is SASEGT. V trimming: 1 base; J trimming: 6 bases; junction bases outside the gene matches: 10. The CDR3 runs to 17 residues. The CDR3 sequence is CASSEEVPGQGTDTQYF. The CDR3 nucleotides are TGTGCCAGCAGTGAAGAAGTCCCGGGACAGGGGACGGATACGCAGTATTTT.

This clonotype was observed a few times. This may be a read error, as it is one base from a much larger clone. The gene calls are TRBV3-1 and TRBJ1-2; weak D call: TRBD1 (6 bases). This CDR3 comprises 14 residues. CDR1 is LGHDT, CDR2 YNNKEL, per germline (reference sequence). Trimming took 5 bases from V and 6 from J, leaving 16 bases between them. Written as DNA, the CDR3 is TGTGCCAGCAGCTACGGGGGCAGAGATGATGGCTACACCTTC. Translation: CASSYGGRDDGYTF.

This clonotype was recorded at least ten times. The rearrangement links TRBV5-1 to TRBJ2-2; the D is unclear. Trimming removed 4 bases from V and 0 bases from J, with 10 bases in between. This CDR3 has 15 amino acids. Germline CDR1 is SGHRS and CDR2 is YFSETQ. The CDR3: CASSLPRPNTGELFF. CDR3 in DNA: TGCGCCAGCAGCCTGCCCAGGCCGAACACCGGGGAGCTGTTTTTT.

The sample holds many counts of this clonotype. A much larger clone differs by one base, so this may be a read error. The chain combines TRBV20-1 with TRBJ2-5; maybe TRBD2 (5 bases). Per germline, CDR1 DFQATT and CDR2 SNEGSKA (reference sequence). This CDR3 spans 14 amino acids. CDR3 nucleotide sequence: TGCGGAGCGTTGGGCGGACTCTCCCAAGAGACCAAGTACTTC. It codes for CGALGGLSQETKYF.

The table lists this clonotype with many counts. One end of the junction is discordant with germline, which a read error may explain. The chain is built from TRBV2 and TRBJ1-2, with 7 bases aligning to TRBD1. Germline lookup yields CDR1 SNHLY and CDR2 FYNNEI. The CDR3 is 13 amino acids. The CDR3 spells CASSEGTAAGYTF. CDR3 in DNA: TGTGCCAGCAGCGAAGGGACAGCGGCTGGCTACACCTTC. Complete variable domain (other parts from reference TRBV2 and TRBJ1-2): EPEVTQTPSHQVTQMGQEVILRCVPISNHLYFYWYRQILGQKVEFLVSFYNNEISEKSEIFDDQFSVERPDGSNFTLKIRSTKLEDSAMYFCASSEGTAAGYTFGSGTRLTVV.

This clonotype was counted at least ten times. The CDR3 DNA is TGTGCCACCCCGGGACAGATCTACGAGCAGTACTTC. Translated, it gives CATPGQIYEQYF. The chain is built from TRBV2 and TRBJ2-7; 7 bases are a match to TRBD1. This CDR3 contains 12 residues. V trimming: 10 bases; J trimming: 3 bases; junction bases outside the gene matches: 6. Germline CDR1 and CDR2: SNHLY and FYNNEI.

This clonotype appeared many times. CDR3 loop: CASGLVRGKETQYF. CDR3 nucleotides: TGTGCTAGTGGTTTGGTCAGGGGGAAAGAGACCCAGTACTTC. V is TRBV12-5 and J is TRBJ2-5; 7 bases map to TRBD1. V trimming: 0 bases; J trimming: 3 bases; junction bases outside the gene matches: 1. Germline values: CDR1 LGHNT, CDR2 FRNRAP. The length of the CDR3 is 14 residues.

This clonotype was counted ten times or more. The chain couples TRBV18 to TRBJ2-2; D is perhaps TRBD1 or TRBD2 (5 bases each). The ends were cut back, 3 bases at V and 5 bases at J, with 7 bases in the middle. CDR3 length equals 13 residues. In germline, CDR1 is KGHSH, CDR2 LQKENI. The CDR3 region has the DNA TGTGCCAGCTCACCCGGGGCAACCGGGGAGCTGTTTTTT. Residues: CASSPGATGELFF.

This clonotype was observed many times. This chain joins TRBV15 and TRBJ1-1; no firm D call. Germline V gene lookup returns CDR1 LNHNV and CDR2 YYDKDF (reference sequence). V lost 1 base and J lost 1, with 13 bases in between. This CDR3 spans 16 amino acids. The CDR3 here is CATSRVNEHRNTEAFF. The CDR3 bases are TGTGCCACCAGCAGAGTGAACGAACACCGGAACACTGAAGCTTTCTTT.

The chain employs TRBV6-1 and TRBJ1-2, with D perhaps matching TRBD1 (5 bases). Germline assignment: CDR1 MNHNS and CDR2 SASEGT. This CDR3 is 14 amino acids long. The V gene lost 5 bases and the J gene lost 2 bases, with 12 bases spanning the gap. The CDR3 coding sequence is TGTGCCAGCAGTCCCGGGACTCACAACTATGGCTACACCTTC. Translated, it gives CASSPGTHNYGYTF.